The 22 T cell receptor beta chains below were found in one sample sequenced in a study of control samples from healthy donors and cancer patients. Generated by immunoSEQ multiplex PCR, the TCRdb table keeps only in-frame clones and is missing some. The sample has under 200,000 clones, 94% seen once. The sequencing sample was made of blood. These receptors all stem from a woman between 40 and 50 years old in good health.

The chain links TRBV18 to TRBJ2-7; 9 bases agree with TRBD2. Germline loops: CDR1 KGHSH, CDR2 LQKENI. The CDR3 has 16 residues. V dropped 2 bases and J dropped 5; count of bases not matched to a gene: 10. CDR3 region: CASSPFSTSGEDEQYF. Written as DNA, the CDR3 is TGTGCCAGCTCACCATTTTCGACTAGCGGTGAGGACGAGCAGTACTTC. The full variable domain, in which reference TRBV18 and TRBJ2-7 provide the parts outside the CDR3, is NAGVMQNPRHLVRRRGQEARLRCSPMKGHSHVYWYRQLPEEGLKFMVYLQKENIIDESGMPKERFSAEFPKEGPSILRIQQVVRGDSAAYFCASSPFSTSGEDEQYFGPGTRLTVT.

This chain links TRBV9 with TRBJ1-1; the match to TRBD1 covers 7 bases. CDR1 is SGDLS, CDR2 YYNGEE, per germline. The CDR3 loop spans 14 amino acids. J gave up 10 bases and V 0 bases, and 9 bases lay outside the gene matches. CDR3 amino acids: CASSVEGGGAGAFF. CDR3 nucleotide sequence: TGTGCCAGCAGCGTAGAAGGAGGGGGCGCGGGAGCTTTCTTT. Full variable domain (missing parts from reference TRBV9 and TRBJ1-1): DSGVTQTPKHLITATGQRVTLRCSPRSGDLSVYWYQQSLDQGLQFLIQYYNGEERAKGNILERFSAQQFPDLHSELNLSSLELGDSALYFCASSVEGGGAGAFFGQGTRLTVV.

The gene calls are TRBV30 and TRBJ1-3; 9 bases align to TRBD1. The V gene end was trimmed by 4 bases and the J gene end by 1 base; junction bases not matched to a gene: 5. Per the germline V gene, CDR1 is GTSNPN and CDR2 is SVGIG (reference sequence). The CDR3 consists of 15 residues. CDR3 in amino acids: CAWTIQGASGNTIYF. DNA of the CDR3: TGTGCCTGGACTATACAGGGGGCTTCTGGAAACACCATATATTTT.

This clone came up once. The chain couples TRBV18 to TRBJ1-2, with a weak D call TRBD1 (5 bases). The CDR3 is 14 amino acids. V was trimmed by 3 bases and J by 4 bases, leaving 12 bases between them. CDR1 KGHSH and CDR2 LQKENI come from the germline V gene. DNA of the CDR3: TGTGCCAGCTCACCGCCGACCCAGGGCTATGGCTACACCTTC. This codes for CASSPPTQGYGYTF.

This clone appeared a single time. The chain combines TRBV6-2 or TRBV6-3 with TRBJ1-3, with 7 bases aligning to TRBD1. Germline trimming cut 6 bases from V and 4 bases from J; bases unmatched to any gene: 15. Per the germline V gene, CDR1 is MNHEY and CDR2 is SVGEGT. This CDR3 contains 17 residues. The CDR3, as DNA: TGTGCCAGCAGCCCTGAATCGGGACAGCAAACGGGAAACACCATATATTTT. Its protein is CASSPESGQQTGNTIYF.

This chain connects TRBV19 to TRBJ1-5, with a weak D call TRBD1 (6 bases). CDR3 length: 15 amino acids. Trimming removed 7 bases from V and 2 bases from J, with 15 bases in between. Per the germline V gene, CDR1 is LNHDA and CDR2 is SQIVND (reference sequence). The CDR3 protein is CASMRGRVRNQPQHF. In DNA, the CDR3 is TGTGCCAGTATGCGGGGGCGAGTCCGCAATCAGCCCCAGCATTTT.

The gene calls are TRBV6-5 and TRBJ1-1; D is uncertain. Trimming cost V 0 bases and J 1 base, with 9 bases left between them. This CDR3 has 15 amino acids. CDR1 is MNHEY and CDR2 is SVGAGI in the germline V gene. The CDR3 sequence is CASSYSSSTNTEAFF. CDR3 in DNA: TGTGCCAGCAGTTACTCGAGTTCGACGAACACTGAAGCTTTCTTT.

The sample holds a few counts of this clone. This sequence joins TRBV29-1 and TRBJ2-2, with a tentative D call TRBD1 (6 bases). The germline V gene has CDR1 SQVTM and CDR2 ANQGSEA. Trimming stripped 3 bases from V and 4 bases from J, with 18 bases between. The CDR3 runs 16 residues. Here the CDR3 reads CSVDTREGGSTGELFF. The CDR3, as DNA: TGCAGCGTTGACACCCGCGAAGGGGGTAGCACCGGGGAGCTGTTTTTT.

The chain employs TRBV6-5 and TRBJ1-1; TRBD1 matches at 10 bases. The CDR3 extends over 13 amino acids. Germline V gives CDR1 MNHEY, CDR2 SVGAGI. V trimming: 6 bases; J trimming: 4 bases; junction bases outside the gene matches: 2. Written as DNA, the CDR3 is TGTGCCAGCAGGAGGACAGGGGGCACTGAAGCTTTCTTT. Translation: CASRRTGGTEAFF.

The CDR3 is CASSYSGRLNEQFF. CDR3 DNA sequence: TGTGCCAGCAGTTACTCGGGACGACTCAATGAGCAGTTCTTC. V gene TRBV6-2 or TRBV6-3 combines with J gene TRBJ2-1; D is perhaps TRBD1 or TRBD2 (5 bases each). The CDR3 has 14 amino acids. V was trimmed by 0 bases and J by 6 bases, leaving 9 bases between them. CDR1 and CDR2 from the germline V gene are MNHEY and SVGEGT.

This chain connects TRBV5-6 to TRBJ2-5; either TRBD1 or TRBD2 may supply D (5 bases each). Germline V CDR1 and CDR2: SGHDT, YYEEEE. The CDR3 runs 13 residues. The germline V and J ends were trimmed by 0 bases and 4 bases, with 7 bases remaining between them. The CDR3 DNA sequence: TGTGCCAGCAGCTTGGGGGGGTTAGAGACCCAGTACTTC. Amino acids: CASSLGGLETQYF.

The chain recombines TRBV6-2 or TRBV6-3 with TRBJ2-1; D uncertain. Trimming cost V 2 bases and J 2 bases, with 10 bases left between them. This CDR3 region has 15 residues. Per germline, CDR1 MNHEY and CDR2 SVGEGT. For the CDR3, the DNA is TGTGCCAGCAGTTACGGGATCTCGGCCTACAATGAGCAGTTCTTC. Its protein is CASSYGISAYNEQFF.

This chain uses TRBV19 with TRBJ2-3; TRBD1 is a possible D gene (5 bases). The germline V and J ends were trimmed by 3 bases and 4 bases, with 11 bases remaining between them. This CDR3 region has 14 residues. Germline CDR1 LNHDA, CDR2 SQIVND (reference sequence). CDR3 nucleotide sequence: TGTGCCAGTAGTATCCCCAGGGTCCCAGATACGCAGTATTTT. It yields the protein CASSIPRVPDTQYF. The full variable domain, its missing parts supplied by reference TRBV19 and TRBJ2-3, is DGGITQSPKYLFRKEGQNVTLSCEQNLNHDAMYWYRQDPGQGLRLIYYSQIVNDFQKGDIAEGYSVSREKKESFPLTVTSAQKNPTAFYLCASSIPRVPDTQYFGPGTRLTVL.

V gene TRBV5-4 combines with J gene TRBJ2-4, with 9 nucleotides matching TRBD1. Germline assignment: CDR1 SGHNT and CDR2 YYREEE (reference sequence). V dropped 3 bases and J dropped 6; count of bases not matched to a gene: 4. This CDR3 spans 14 amino acids. Written as DNA, the CDR3 is TGTGCCAGCAGCTCGGGACAGGGCGGAAACATTCAGTACTTC. It yields the protein CASSSGQGGNIQYF.

The chain is built from TRBV7-2 and TRBJ2-2; possibly TRBD1 or TRBD2 for D (5 bases each). CDR1 SGHTA and CDR2 FQGNSA come from the germline V gene. Trimming took off 4 bases at V and 5 bases at J, with 17 bases between the two ends. The CDR3 covers 16 residues. The CDR3 sequence is CASSYYRDGGTGELFF. CDR3 nucleotides: TGTGCCAGCAGCTATTATAGGGACGGAGGAACCGGGGAGCTGTTTTTT.

This chain connects TRBV30 to TRBJ1-1; D is perhaps TRBD1 (5 bases). The germline CDR1 and CDR2 sequences are GTSNPN and SVGIG (reference sequence). The CDR3 runs to 12 residues. Between the trimmed V and J ends, which lost 0 bases and 8 bases, there was a span of 10 bases. The CDR3 bases are TGTGCCTGGAGTGTATATGGGGACGAAGCTTTCTTT. Amino acid sequence: CAWSVYGDEAFF.

The chain links TRBV11-3 to TRBJ2-5; D unresolved. This CDR3 has 12 residues. Trimming removed 1 base from V and 4 bases from J, with 4 bases in between. The germline CDR1 and CDR2 sequences are SGHNT and YENEEA. The CDR3 loop is CASSLGRETQYF. The CDR3 DNA reads as TGTGCCAGCAGCTTAGGGAGAGAGACCCAGTACTTC.

This clone was observed a single time. The rearrangement uses TRBV9 and TRBJ2-2; D ambiguous. The germline CDR1 and CDR2 sequences are SGDLS and YYNGEE. Trimming took off 2 bases at V and 8 bases at J, with 10 bases between the two ends. CDR3 length equals 13 residues. CDR3 region: CASSVWGSGELFF. The CDR3 nucleotides are TGTGCCAGCAGCGTTTGGGGATCTGGGGAGCTGTTTTTT.

V gene TRBV9 combines with J gene TRBJ2-2; a possible D gene is TRBD1 (6 bases). Trimming removed 5 bases from V and 7 bases from J, with 12 bases in between. The CDR3 consists of 13 residues. Germline CDR1 reads SGDLS; CDR2 reads YYNGEE. The CDR3 loop is CASRGTSYGELFF. DNA for the CDR3: TGTGCCAGCAGGGGGACAAGCTACGGGGAGCTGTTTTTT.

The rearrangement uses TRBV18 and TRBJ2-4; D is undetermined. Germline V gene data show CDR1 as KGHSH and CDR2 as LQKENI. This CDR3 region has 16 residues. V lost 0 bases, J lost 0 bases, and 9 bases lay in between. Written as DNA, the CDR3 is TGTGCCAGCTCACCACCATCCCATTTAGCCAAAAACATTCAGTACTTC. As protein: CASSPPSHLAKNIQYF.

This chain uses TRBV7-8 with TRBJ1-1; 8 bases agree with TRBD1. This CDR3 has 15 residues. Looked up from germline, CDR1 is SGHVS and CDR2 is FQNEAQ. V lost 5 bases to trimming and J lost 1 base; unmatched junction nucleotides: 6. In DNA form, the CDR3 reads TGTGCCAGCAGCCTCACCGACAGGGGGAACACTGAAGCTTTCTTT. Residues: CASSLTDRGNTEAFF. Full variable domain (outside the CDR3, taken from reference TRBV7-8 and TRBJ1-1): GAGVSQSPRYKVAKRGQDVALRCDPISGHVSLFWYQQALGQGPEFLTYFQNEAQLDKSGLPSDRFFAERPEGSVSTLKIQRTQQEDSAVYLCASSLTDRGNTEAFFGQGTRLTVV.

Notes on this clone: Germline and junction disagree at one end, which may indicate a read error. Written as DNA, the CDR3 is TGTGCTAGCAGCTTAGGATCTAGCGCGCCAGATACGCAGTATTTT. Its protein is CASSLGSSAPDTQYF. The chain links TRBV7-7 to TRBJ2-3; weak D call: TRBD2 (6 bases). Germline assignment: CDR1 SSHAT and CDR2 FNYEAQ (reference sequence). This CDR3 comprises 15 residues. The whole variable domain, filled in from reference TRBV7-7 and TRBJ2-3, reads GAGVSQSPRYKVTKRGQDVTLRCDPISSHATLYWYQQALGQGPEFLTYFNYEAQPDKSGLPSDRFSAERPEGSISTLTIQRTEQRDSAMYRCASSLGSSAPDTQYFGPGTRLTVL.